This passage covers 10 T cell receptor beta chains from one sample sequenced in a study of beta chain features in type 1 diabetes. Study-wide results and limits: Shortening that was moderate but significant affected the TCRB CDR3s of Type 1 diabetes patients in all four CD4+ subsets.

All of the isolated RNA was reverse transcribed, so expressed TCRB transcripts were sequenced. Repertoires were generated with immunoSEQ multiplex PCR, while TCRdb's copy carries only in-frame clones and drops some. The data hold roughly 730,000 clones, with roughly 12% observed a single time. No antigen is known for these receptors. Material for sequencing was naive CD4+ T cells from blood. These receptors were taken from a man younger than 35 with type 1 diabetes.

The rearrangement joins TRBV7-9 to TRBJ2-2; 11 bases match TRBD1. Germline V gives CDR1 SEHNR, CDR2 FQNEAQ (reference sequence). This CDR3 comprises 15 residues. J gave up 5 bases and V 5 bases, and 4 bases lay outside the gene matches. This chain's CDR3 is CASSPGQGVTGELFF. The CDR3 DNA is TGTGCCAGCAGCCCGGGACAGGGGGTTACCGGGGAGCTGTTTTTT.

There are a few counts of this clone. V and J are TRBV9 and TRBJ2-3, with D perhaps matching TRBD2 (7 bases). V was shortened by 3 bases and J by 8 bases, with 10 bases between the two germline ends. The CDR3 runs 12 residues. Germline values: CDR1 SGDLS, CDR2 YYNGEE. CDR3 in amino acids: CASSAGGPTQYF. As DNA, the CDR3 is TGTGCCAGCAGCGCCGGGGGGCCTACGCAGTATTTT.

The table lists this clone with a few counts. V usage is TRBV6-5 and J usage is TRBJ2-1, with 12 bases lining up with TRBD1. Germline V gives CDR1 MNHEY, CDR2 SVGAGI. The J segment lost 15 bases and the V segment lost 5 bases, leaving 14 bases of the junction unmatched. There are 15 residues in the CDR3. In DNA form, the CDR3 reads TGTGCCAGCAGTCCGATACCGGGACAGGGGGCGCGTCGGTTCTTC. It codes for CASSPIPGQGARRFF.

The genes are TRBV7-2 and TRBJ2-7; possibly TRBD2 for D (5 bases). The V and J ends lost 1 base and 2 bases respectively, with 9 bases between them. The CDR3 totals 14 residues. From germline, CDR1 is SGHTA and CDR2 FQGNSA. CDR3 residues: CASSLDDGAYEQYF. For the CDR3, the DNA is TGTGCCAGCAGCTTAGACGACGGGGCCTACGAGCAGTACTTC.

The table lists this clone with a few counts. Other DNA sequences from this sample encode an identical CDR3 as well. The chain has TRBV30 and TRBJ2-5, with D uncertain. The V end was cut by 2 bases, the J end by 4 bases, with 2 bases between. The V gene's germline CDR1 is GTSNPN and CDR2 SVGIG (reference sequence). This CDR3 is 10 amino acids long. Here the CDR3 reads CAWSLETQYF. CDR3 bases: TGTGCCTGGAGTCTAGAGACCCAGTACTTC.

The chain recombines TRBV19 with TRBJ1-5; 8 nucleotides agree with TRBD1. Germline lookup yields CDR1 LNHDA and CDR2 SQIVND (reference sequence). This CDR3 contains 15 residues. The trim removed 4 bases at V and 7 bases at J, leaving 9 bases unmatched. CDR3 DNA sequence: TGTGCCAGTAGTAATCAGGCAGGGGGCGGCCAGCCCCAGCATTTT. It encodes CASSNQAGGGQPQHF.

This clone was seen a handful of times. V is TRBV5-1 and J is TRBJ2-7; D gene ambiguous. Germline-derived CDR1 and CDR2 are SGHRS and YFSETQ. This CDR3 contains 14 residues. Deletions cut 0 bases from V and 6 bases from J, with 13 bases between. CDR3 loop: CASSLGVSTGEQYF. CDR3 in DNA: TGCGCCAGCAGCTTGGGTGTCTCGACCGGCGAGCAGTACTTC.

This clone came up a few times. The chain recombines TRBV13 with TRBJ1-2; TRBD1 is a possible D gene (6 bases). The CDR3 has 15 residues. The germline V gene encodes CDR1 PRHDT and CDR2 FYEKMQ (reference sequence). Trimming took 5 bases from V and 8 from J, leaving 21 bases between them. CDR3 bases: TGTGCCAGCAGCCCCGAGGGGTACAGGGTGGGCGGCTACACCTTC. The encoded protein is CASSPEGYRVGGYTF. The complete variable domain, with remaining parts taken from reference TRBV13 and TRBJ1-2, reads AAGVIQSPRHLIKEKRETATLKCYPIPRHDTVYWYQQGPGQDPQFLISFYEKMQSDKGSIPDRFSAQQFSDYHSELNMSSLELGDSALYFCASSPEGYRVGGYTFGSGTRLTVV.

The V call is TRBV28, the J call TRBJ2-1; 8 bases are a match to TRBD1. V lost 7 bases and J lost 7; bases outside the gene matches: 3. The germline V gene has CDR1 MDHEN and CDR2 SYDVKM. The CDR3 contains 12 residues. The CDR3 loop reads CASTHRGNEQFF. In nucleotides, the CDR3 is TGTGCCAGCACCCACAGGGGGAATGAGCAGTTCTTC.

This clone was counted a few times. The V gene is TRBV5-4, the J gene TRBJ1-5; weak D call: TRBD1 (5 bases). Trimming removed 4 bases from V and 4 bases from J, with 12 bases in between. The CDR3 totals 14 residues. Germline V CDR1 and CDR2: SGHNT, YYREEE (reference sequence). The CDR3 nucleotides are TGTGCCAGCAGCGAGGGCAGGGATAATCAGCCCCAGCATTTT. Translation: CASSEGRDNQPQHF. The full variable domain, rest sourced from reference TRBV5-4 and TRBJ1-5, is ETGVTQSPTHLIKTRGQQVTLRCSSQSGHNTVSWYQQALGQGPQFIFQYYREEENGRGNFPPRFSGLQFPNYSSELNVNALELDDSALYLCASSEGRDNQPQHFGDGTRLSIL.